This is a list of T cell receptor beta chains from one sample in a study of identifying expanded T cells in peripheral blood. Profiled with immunoSEQ multiplex PCR; TCRdb holds only in-frame clones, not every one. The sample comprises roughly 63,000 clones, about 80% of which are singletons, and about a fifth rests with the top ten. Sequencing was carried out using blood. Every receptor here comes from a person aged 18-69 years in good health. Both conserved end residues are part of each CDR3. Each record gives: CDR3 DNA, CDR3 protein, CDR3 length, D gene, J gene, V gene, clone size. A D gene is named only where the DNA matches it firmly. Size values are once, few and many counts, or a class for expanded clones, and some rows have none.

TGTGCCAGCAGCCCCAGGCAGGGCCGGATTGAGCAGTTCTTC | CASSPRQGRIEQFF | 14 | . | TRBJ2-1 | TRBV7-2 | .
TGTGCCAGCAGGGGAGACACTGACTATGGCTACACCTTC | CASRGDTDYGYTF | 13 | . | TRBJ1-2 | TRBV2 | few
TGCGCCAGCTGCCGGGACAGGGGATATTCACCCCTCCACTTT | CASCRDRGYSPLHF | 14 | TRBD1 | TRBJ1-6 | TRBV5-1 | .
TGTGCCACCAGAGGGGGACTCTTGGGAGATACGCAGTATTTT | CATRGGLLGDTQYF | 14 | . | TRBJ2-3 | TRBV15 | .
TGTGCCACCAGCAGCGAATGGGGACAGGGGGAAGGCGGGGAGCTGTTTTTT | CATSSEWGQGEGGELFF | 17 | TRBD1 | TRBJ2-2 | TRBV15 | .
TGTGCCAGCAATTTCCCGGATAGCACAGATACGCAGTATTTT | CASNFPDSTDTQYF | 14 | . | TRBJ2-3 | TRBV2 | .
TGTGCCAGTACCCCAGCCCGACAGGGGGAAGGCTACACCTTC | CASTPARQGEGYTF | 14 | TRBD1 | TRBJ1-2 | TRBV19 | .
TGTGCCAGCAGTGGGGACAGCCCCTATGGCTACACCTTC | CASSGDSPYGYTF | 13 | TRBD1 | TRBJ1-2 | TRBV6-1 | .
TGTGCCAGCAGCCAAGGGGGCAGCTCCTATAATTCACCCCTCCACTTT | CASSQGGSSYNSPLHF | 16 | . | TRBJ1-6 | TRBV4-2 | .
TGCGCCAGCAGCCAAGTTCAGGGTTCGAACACTGAAGCTTTCTTT | CASSQVQGSNTEAFF | 15 | . | TRBJ1-1 | TRBV4-3 | .
TGCGCCAGCAGCCAACAAAGGACAGCGTCCTACGAGCAGTACTTC | CASSQQRTASYEQYF | 15 | . | TRBJ2-7 | TRBV5-1 | few
TGTGCCAGTAGTAGTTATACAGGGGCGGGATACAATGAGCAGTTCTTC | CASSSYTGAGYNEQFF | 16 | . | TRBJ2-1 | TRBV19 | .
TGTGCCAGCAGCTCCCCCGGGACCGAAGAGACCCAGTACTTC | CASSSPGTEETQYF | 14 | . | TRBJ2-5 | TRBV11-3 | .
TGCGCCAGCAGCCAACCGACTAGCGGGAGAATAGGTAATGAGCAGTTCTTC | CASSQPTSGRIGNEQFF | 17 | TRBD2 | TRBJ2-1 | TRBV4-3 | .
TGTGCCAGCAGTGAACTAGCGGGTATCCAAGAGACCCAGTACTTC | CASSELAGIQETQYF | 15 | TRBD2 | TRBJ2-5 | TRBV25-1 | .
TGTGCCAGTAACTCCAGGAGGACTAGCGGGTACAATGAGCAGTTCTTC | CASNSRRTSGYNEQFF | 16 | TRBD2 | TRBJ2-1 | TRBV19 | .
TGTGCCATCAGTGAGACAGTAGCGGGCAGCACAGATACGCAGTATTTT | CAISETVAGSTDTQYF | 16 | TRBD2 | TRBJ2-3 | TRBV10-3 | .
TGTGCCAGCAGTCGAAGCCGGGACACTGAAGCTTTCTTT | CASSRSRDTEAFF | 13 | . | TRBJ1-1 | TRBV27 | .
TGTGCCAGCAGCTCCAATGGTAGGATGTCGAACACCGGGGAGCTGTTTTTT | CASSSNGRMSNTGELFF | 17 | . | TRBJ2-2 | TRBV7-3 | few
TGTGCCAGCAGCTTAGAACAGGGTGCCACTGAAGCTTTCTTT | CASSLEQGATEAFF | 14 | . | TRBJ1-1 | TRBV11-2 | .
TGTGCTAGTGGTTTGCCCAGGTCGGCCGCTGTCAACTATGGCTACACCTTC | CASGLPRSAAVNYGYTF | 17 | . | TRBJ1-2 | TRBV12-5 | .
TGTGCCAGCAGCCAGGCGGGGGCTCTGCGCAATGAGCAGTTCTTC | CASSQAGALRNEQFF | 15 | . | TRBJ2-1 | TRBV11-3 | once
TGTGCCAGCAGCCGGCGACAGCCGAATCAGCCCCAGCATTTT | CASSRRQPNQPQHF | 14 | . | TRBJ1-5 | TRBV5-8 | .
TGTGCCAGCAGCCAGTCCAGGGGTTTCACTGAAGCTTTCTTT | CASSQSRGFTEAFF | 14 | . | TRBJ1-1 | TRBV4-2 | once
TGTGCCAGCAGTGGACAGGGCGGATACACCGGGGAGCTGTTTTTT | CASSGQGGYTGELFF | 15 | TRBD1 | TRBJ2-2 | TRBV2 | .
TGTGCCAGCAGCTTAACAACTAGCGGGATGAATGAGCAGTTCTTC | CASSLTTSGMNEQFF | 15 | TRBD2 | TRBJ2-1 | TRBV7-9 | .
TGTGCCAGCTCACCGTCGGGGGAAGGAGGCTACACCTTC | CASSPSGEGGYTF | 13 | . | TRBJ1-2 | TRBV18 | once
TGTGCCAGCAGCTTCTCCGGGACTAGCGGGAGGCACGGCAATGAGCAGTTCTTC | CASSFSGTSGRHGNEQFF | 18 | TRBD2 | TRBJ2-1 | TRBV7-8 | .
TGTGCCAGCAGACTGACAGGGTTTGGAGATACGCAGTATTTT | CASRLTGFGDTQYF | 14 | TRBD1 | TRBJ2-3 | TRBV5-4 | .
TGTGCCACCGGCGGGTACACCGGGGAGCTGTTTTTT | CATGGYTGELFF | 12 | . | TRBJ2-2 | TRBV15 | once
TGCGCCAGCAGCTTGACAGGGGGTAATGAAAAACTGTTTTTT | CASSLTGGNEKLFF | 14 | TRBD1 | TRBJ1-4 | TRBV5-1 | .
TGTGCCAGCAGTAATATACAGACCACAGATACGCAGTATTTT | CASSNIQTTDTQYF | 14 | . | TRBJ2-3 | TRBV27 | .
TGTGCCAGCAGTTTAAGGATTTTTGGCACAACCTACAATGAGCAGTTCTTC | CASSLRIFGTTYNEQFF | 17 | . | TRBJ2-1 | TRBV28 | .
TGTGCCAGCAGTGACCAGGCAGCCTATAGCAATCAGCCCCAGCATTTT | CASSDQAAYSNQPQHF | 16 | . | TRBJ1-5 | TRBV6-1 | .
TGTGCCACTCTCTCACCTGGGGCCGCCTCTAACTATGGCTACACCTTC | CATLSPGAASNYGYTF | 16 | . | TRBJ1-2 | TRBV19 | .
TGCGCCAGCAGCTTGGTAGGGGACACCCTAGCAAACCAGCATTTT | CASSLVGDTLANQHF | 15 | . | TRBJ1-5 | TRBV5-1 | .
TGCGCCAGCAGCTATCGGGCTGACGGCACAGATACGCAGTATTTT | CASSYRADGTDTQYF | 15 | . | TRBJ2-3 | TRBV4-1 | .
TGCGCCAGCAGCCAAACAGGGGACACTGAAGCTTTCTTT | CASSQTGDTEAFF | 13 | TRBD1 | TRBJ1-1 | TRBV4-1 | .
TGCGCCAGCAGCTCGACTAGCGTAAGCTCCTACGAGCAGTACTTC | CASSSTSVSSYEQYF | 15 | TRBD2 | TRBJ2-7 | TRBV5-1 | once
TGTGCCAGCAGCGTCGGGACCCTCGGCCTGAATGAGCAGTTCTTC | CASSVGTLGLNEQFF | 15 | . | TRBJ2-1 | TRBV9 | .
TGTGCCTGGAGTGTACAAGCGGGCCTAAAAGCGGAGACCCAGTACTTC | CAWSVQAGLKAETQYF | 16 | . | TRBJ2-5 | TRBV30 | .
TGTGCCAGCAGCTTGGTTTCGGGATGGGCAGATACGCAGTATTTT | CASSLVSGWADTQYF | 15 | . | TRBJ2-3 | TRBV5-8 | .
TGTGCCAGCAGTGAAAGGGTGGGACAGGGGGCGCGGGGTCCCTATGGCTACACCTTC | CASSERVGQGARGPYGYTF | 19 | TRBD1 | TRBJ1-2 | TRBV6-1 | .
TGCGCCAGCAGCCAAGGGCACAGTGGGGGACTAGCAGGTGAGCAGTTCTTC | CASSQGHSGGLAGEQFF | 17 | TRBD2 | TRBJ2-1 | TRBV4-3 | .
TGTGCCAGCAGCATGTTGGGGGGCGCGGAAGAGACCCAGTACTTC | CASSMLGGAEETQYF | 15 | . | TRBJ2-5 | TRBV7-9 | .
TGTGCCAGCAGTTTTGGCGGGGACCAGACCCAGTACTTC | CASSFGGDQTQYF | 13 | . | TRBJ2-5 | TRBV6-1 | .
TGCGCCAGCAGCTTGGCCGGACTAGGAGGGGGCAATGAGCAGTTCTTC | CASSLAGLGGGNEQFF | 16 | . | TRBJ2-1 | TRBV5-1 | .
TGTGCCAGCAGTCCCCCCCCTACGCAGTATTTT | CASSPPPTQYF | 11 | . | TRBJ2-3 | TRBV27 | once
TGCGCCAGCAGCCAAGCTGACAGTTGGGGGACTGAAGCTTTCTTT | CASSQADSWGTEAFF | 15 | . | TRBJ1-1 | TRBV4-3 | .